Sequencing of this T cell receptor beta chain was carried out in a study of blood T cells in healthy people across ages. This CDR3 is built from 12 residues. V lost 5 bases, J lost 9 bases, and 7 bases stayed unmatched. Germline assignment: CDR1 SEHNR and CDR2 FQNEAQ (reference sequence). Study-level points and caveats: Both naive CD4+ cell counts and diversity were greater in long-lived donors than in aged donors. Older age went with lower TCR beta diversity per million T cells, in a roughly linear way.

A second PCR, run for about 7 to 12 cycles, used a sample-barcoded 5' primer plus a J-beta primer mix. Every cDNA was tagged by a template-switch adaptor with 12 random nucleotides. From the 5' RACE reads, TCRdb called clonotypes with MiXCR, one entry per CDR3 protein. The table includes roughly 1.6 million distinct CDR3 sequences, 30% to 35% detected once. Details on this clonotype: No antigen is known for it.

Every donor contributed around 10 milliliters of peripheral blood by blood draw. The specimen sequenced was blood. This TCR was sampled from a woman in her 30s in good health. The V gene is TRBV7-9, the J gene TRBJ2-7, with 7 bases matching TRBD2. The DNA for the CDR3 is TGTGCCAGCAGCCTGCACATAGCGGGGCAGTACTTC. It translates to CASSLHIAGQYF.